The clone carrying this T cell receptor beta chain was found a few times. The antigen is not known. This record belongs to a study of cytomegalovirus exposure and HLA in healthy donors. Study-level results: The study assumed roughly uniform donor sequencing depth for presence/absence analyses.

The CDR3 length is 15 residues. V was trimmed by 0 bases and J by 6 bases, leaving 15 bases between them. Germline CDR1 is MNHNY and CDR2 is SVGAGI (reference sequence). PCR was performed using 60 Vbeta and 13 Jbeta primers. Assay: immunoSEQ multiplex PCR; the TCRdb copy retains only in-frame clones and omits some. The sample has 95,000 to 100,000 clones; 60% to 75% are singletons. The sequence was collected from a man aged 50-60 years in good health and CMV-seronegative. Material for sequencing was PBMCs. The chain carries TRBV6-6 and TRBJ2-7; a possible D gene is TRBD2 (7 bases). DNA of the CDR3: TGTGCCAGCAGTTACTCGCGGGGGCAGGTCGGCGAGCAGTACTTC. This encodes CASSYSRGQVGEQYF.